One and the same sample provided the 27 T cell receptor beta chains below, sequenced in a study of OX40 agonist ivuxolimab in advanced cancers. The method was immunoSEQ multiplex PCR; TCRdb's version includes in-frame clones alone and lacks a portion of them. The profile shows 60,000 to 75,000 clones, roughly 83% of them singletons. Sequences were derived from CD4+ or CD8+ T cells sorted from blood, sampled in a trial of the OX40 agonist ivuxolimab. The receptor set was obtained from an adult with an advanced solid tumor such as melanoma, head and neck, liver or kidney cancer.

The chain recombines TRBV5-1 with TRBJ1-6; TRBD1 matches 9 bases. Germline loops: CDR1 SGHRS, CDR2 YFSETQ. V trimming: 2 bases; J trimming: 5 bases; junction bases outside the gene matches: 5. The CDR3 is 16 residues long. This CDR3 is CASSLDGQGNNSPLHF. CDR3 DNA: TGCGCCAGCAGCTTAGACGGACAGGGGAATAATTCACCCCTCCACTTT.

This chain connects TRBV9 to TRBJ2-5; D possibly uses TRBD1 or TRBD2 (6 bases each). Germline assignment: CDR1 SGDLS and CDR2 YYNGEE. The CDR3 consists of 14 residues. Trimming removed 4 bases from V and 3 bases from J, with 13 bases in between. In DNA form, the CDR3 reads TGTGCCAGCAGCCTACAGGGAGGTGAAGAGACCCAGTACTTC. It codes for CASSLQGGEETQYF. The variable domain in full, with the rest retrieved from reference TRBV9 and TRBJ2-5, is DSGVTQTPKHLITATGQRVTLRCSPRSGDLSVYWYQQSLDQGLQFLIQYYNGEERAKGNILERFSAQQFPDLHSELNLSSLELGDSALYFCASSLQGGEETQYFGPGTRLLVL.

This clone was detected only once. The chain joins TRBV18 to TRBJ1-3, with D perhaps TRBD1 (6 bases). V lost 6 bases, J lost 0 bases, and 12 bases lay in between. The CDR3 loop spans 15 amino acids. Looked up from germline, CDR1 is KGHSH and CDR2 is LQKENI. CDR3 nucleotide sequence: TGTGCCAGCTCGCCCCAGGGGACCTCTGGAAACACCATATATTTT. Its protein is CASSPQGTSGNTIYF.

The chain recombines TRBV7-9 with TRBJ1-2; 9 positions match TRBD1. The V gene end was trimmed by 6 bases and the J gene end by 6 bases; junction bases not matched to a gene: 8. The CDR3 is 14 amino acids. Looked up from germline, CDR1 is SEHNR and CDR2 is FQNEAQ (reference sequence). The CDR3 reads CASRGTGWSNGYTF. The DNA of the CDR3 is TGTGCCAGCAGAGGGACAGGGTGGTCCAATGGCTACACCTTC.

The J gene is TRBJ2-1, the V gene TRBV19; D possibly corresponds to TRBD2 (7 bases). Trimming pared 4 bases from V and 3 bases from J, leaving 16 bases between. The CDR3 consists of 16 residues. Germline V gene lookup returns CDR1 LNHDA and CDR2 SQIVND (reference sequence). As DNA, the CDR3 is TGTGCCAGTAGTACCCTGGGGGGGGCGGTCTACAATGAGCAGTTCTTC. It is translated as CASSTLGGAVYNEQFF.

CDR3 nucleotide sequence: TGTGCCAGCAGAATGGGGGGGCTGGCCGAGCAGTACTTC. Translated: CASRMGGLAEQYF. This chain connects TRBV6-6 to TRBJ2-7, with a possible D match to TRBD2 (7 bases). CDR1 and CDR2 from the germline V gene are MNHNY and SVGAGI (reference sequence). The V end was cut by 6 bases, the J end by 6 bases, with 15 bases between. This CDR3 has 13 amino acids.

The chain recombines TRBV7-2 with TRBJ2-2, with 10 bases lining up with TRBD1. The CDR3 runs to 14 residues. V dropped 6 bases and J dropped 7; count of bases not matched to a gene: 5. Germline lookup yields CDR1 SGHTA and CDR2 FQGNSA. The CDR3: CASRGQGEGGELFF. The CDR3 DNA is TGTGCCAGCAGAGGACAGGGGGAAGGCGGGGAGCTGTTTTTT. The complete variable domain, with remaining parts taken from reference TRBV7-2 and TRBJ2-2, reads GAGVSQSPSNKVTEKGKDVELRCDPISGHTALYWYRQSLGQGLEFLIYFQGNSAPDKSGLPSDRFSAERTGGSVSTLTIQRTQQEDSAVYLCASRGQGEGGELFFGEGSRLTVL.

This clone has a single count. Since no conserved phenylalanine or tryptophan closes the CDR3, a read error is the likely cause. The gene calls are TRBV28 and TRBJ1-6; 9 nucleotides agree with TRBD1. V was clipped by 5 bases and J by 0 bases; unmatched bases: 2. This CDR3 region has 16 residues. Germline CDR1 reads MDHEN; CDR2 reads SYDVKM. The chain's CDR3 is CASSDRGSSYNSPLHL. CDR3 DNA sequence: TGTGCCAGCAGTGACAGGGGGAGCTCCTATAATTCACCCCTCCACCTT.

The table lists this clone with a count of one. The genes are TRBV6-1 and TRBJ1-1, with D maybe TRBD1 (6 bases). Germline CDR1 is MNHNS and CDR2 is SASEGT. The CDR3 contains 16 residues. Trimming took off 4 bases at V and 2 bases at J, with 17 bases between the two ends. The CDR3 spells CASSARGEAGNTEAFF. The CDR3 bases are TGTGCCAGCAGTGCCAGGGGTGAAGCGGGTAACACTGAAGCTTTCTTT.

The rearrangement uses TRBV19 and TRBJ1-2; D gene ambiguous. Germline V lookup: CDR1 LNHDA, CDR2 SQIVND (reference sequence). There are 12 residues in the CDR3. The germline V and J ends were trimmed by 4 bases and 4 bases, with 7 bases remaining between them. The CDR3 reads CASSTNVYGYTF. The CDR3, as DNA: TGTGCCAGTAGTACAAATGTCTATGGCTACACCTTC.

V is TRBV20-1 and J is TRBJ2-1; D not resolved. In germline, CDR1 is DFQATT, CDR2 SNEGSKA (reference sequence). V lost 4 bases to trimming and J lost 8 bases, with 3 bases between them. The CDR3 runs 9 residues. CDR3 nucleotide sequence: TGCAGTGCTATGCATGAGCAGTTCTTC. Its translation is CSAMHEQFF.

This sequence joins TRBV10-3 and TRBJ1-3; possibly TRBD1 for D (5 bases). Trimming pared 7 bases from V and 2 bases from J, leaving 18 bases between. Per the germline V gene, CDR1 is ENHRY and CDR2 is SYGVKD. CDR3 size: 16 residues. CDR3 amino acids: CAIKTSTVLTGNTIYF. DNA for the CDR3: TGTGCCATCAAAACTTCGACAGTTCTTACTGGAAACACCATATATTTT.

The chain employs TRBV7-2 and TRBJ2-7, with D perhaps given as TRBD1 or TRBD2 (5 bases each). The CDR3 runs to 15 residues. The germline CDR1 and CDR2 sequences are SGHTA and FQGNSA. V was clipped by 1 base and J by 3 bases, with 13 bases between them. CDR3 DNA: TGTGCCAGCAGCTTAGGAGAGGGGCCCTTCTACGAGCAGTACTTC. Protein product: CASSLGEGPFYEQYF.

About this clone itself: Germline is not matched at one junction end, which may reflect a read error. The chain recombines TRBV7-2 with TRBJ2-7; 8 bases map to TRBD2. Germline CDR1 is SGHTA and CDR2 is FQGNSA. The CDR3 length is 15 residues. CDR3 protein: CASSQTSAMGYEQYF. The CDR3 nucleotides are TGCGCCAGCAGCCAGACTAGCGCGATGGGCTACGAGCAGTACTTC. The entire variable domain, with the rest obtained from reference TRBV7-2 and TRBJ2-7, is as follows: GAGVSQSPSNKVTEKGKDVELRCDPISGHTALYWYRQSLGQGLEFLIYFQGNSAPDKSGLPSDRFSAERTGGSVSTLTIQRTQQEDSAVYLCASSQTSAMGYEQYFGPGTRLTVT.

The V call is TRBV2, the J call TRBJ2-7, with TRBD1 identical over 8 bases. This CDR3 region has 14 residues. V lost 4 bases and J lost 9; bases outside the gene matches: 11. The V gene's germline CDR1 is SNHLY and CDR2 FYNNEI. CDR3 region: CASSVQGAPPVQYF. In DNA form, the CDR3 reads TGTGCCAGCAGTGTCCAGGGGGCTCCCCCGGTGCAGTACTTC.

V usage is TRBV6-5 and J usage is TRBJ2-1, with D possibly matching TRBD1 (5 bases). Germline CDR1 reads MNHEY; CDR2 reads SVGAGI. V was shortened by 7 bases and J by 7 bases, with 17 bases between the two germline ends. The CDR3 extends over 14 amino acids. CDR3 in DNA: TGTGCCAGCACCCTAGGATCAGGGTGGAATGAGCAGTTCTTC. Residues: CASTLGSGWNEQFF.

The rearrangement uses TRBV6-6 and TRBJ1-6; D may be TRBD1 (5 bases). Germline values: CDR1 MNHNY, CDR2 SVGAGI (reference sequence). With 0 bases removed from V and 9 bases from J, the gap between germline ends came to 12 bases. This CDR3 spans 15 amino acids. CDR3 protein: CASSYSTGDPSPLHF. As DNA, the CDR3 is TGTGCCAGCAGTTACTCGACGGGGGACCCTTCACCCCTCCACTTT.

This clone was seen just once. The J gene is TRBJ1-2, the V gene TRBV5-6; D is uncertain. Trimming took off 0 bases at V and 4 bases at J, with 7 bases between the two ends. Germline V gene data show CDR1 as SGHDT and CDR2 as YYEEEE. The CDR3 runs 13 residues. The CDR3 loop is CASSLGSLYGYTF. The DNA of the CDR3 is TGTGCCAGCAGCTTGGGCAGTCTCTATGGCTACACCTTC.

The chain uses TRBV7-9 and TRBJ2-4, with D hard to call. The CDR3 contains 13 residues. The V gene's germline CDR1 is SEHNR and CDR2 FQNEAQ (reference sequence). V was clipped by 4 bases and J by 5 bases, with 9 bases between them. Here the CDR3 reads CASSSWTENIQYF. In DNA, the CDR3 is TGTGCCAGCAGCTCATGGACGGAAAACATTCAGTACTTC. The entire variable domain, with the rest obtained from reference TRBV7-9 and TRBJ2-4, is as follows: DTGVSQNPRHKITKRGQNVTFRCDPISEHNRLYWYRQTLGQGPEFLTYFQNEAQLEKSRLLSDRFSAERPKGSFSTLEIQRTEQGDSAMYLCASSSWTENIQYFGAGTRLSVL.

The gene calls are TRBV30 and TRBJ2-5; unclear D gene. Germline CDR1 reads GTSNPN; CDR2 reads SVGIG (reference sequence). The ends were cut back, 2 bases at V and 0 bases at J, with 13 bases in the middle. The CDR3 is made up of 15 amino acids. CDR3 DNA sequence: TGTGCCTGGAGTAGAGTGGTGGGGTACCAAGAGACCCAGTACTTC. Translated, it gives CAWSRVVGYQETQYF.

The V gene is TRBV7-2, the J gene TRBJ2-5, with a tentative D call TRBD1 (5 bases). The V end lost 3 bases, the J end lost 4 bases, and 9 bases lay between the germline ends. Germline CDR1 and CDR2: SGHTA and FQGNSA. This CDR3 contains 13 residues. The DNA for the CDR3 is TGTGCCAGCAGCTTCAGGGTGGGAGAGACCCAGTACTTC. Translation: CASSFRVGETQYF.

The V gene is TRBV7-9, the J gene TRBJ2-5; 8 bases map to TRBD2. Per the germline V gene, CDR1 is SEHNR and CDR2 is FQNEAQ (reference sequence). V gave up 5 bases and J gave up 5 bases; unmatched junction bases: 7. The CDR3 extends over 14 amino acids. The chain's CDR3 is CASSPAGAGETQYF. The CDR3 nucleotides are TGTGCCAGCAGCCCAGCGGGGGCGGGTGAGACCCAGTACTTC.

This clone was seen a few times. This sequence joins TRBV30 and TRBJ1-1; D is ambiguous. V was shortened by 3 bases and J by 6 bases, with 2 bases between the two germline ends. The CDR3 loop spans 9 amino acids. Germline assignment: CDR1 GTSNPN and CDR2 SVGIG (reference sequence). CDR3 DNA sequence: TGTGCCTGGAGACCTGAAGCTTTCTTT. As protein: CAWRPEAFF.

This rearrangement joins TRBV9 to TRBJ2-5; the match to TRBD2 covers 8 bases. The V gene end was trimmed by 1 base and the J gene end by 2 bases; junction bases not matched to a gene: 4. Germline assignment: CDR1 SGDLS and CDR2 YYNGEE. The CDR3 is made up of 15 amino acids. The DNA of the CDR3 is TGTGCCAGCAGCGTAACTAGCGGACCTCAAGAGACCCAGTACTTC. It yields the protein CASSVTSGPQETQYF.

Relative to its sample, this clone is medium-sized. V usage is TRBV19 and J usage is TRBJ2-1; D possibly matches TRBD1 or TRBD2 (5 bases each). V was clipped by 4 bases and J by 8 bases, with 18 bases between them. The germline gives CDR1 LNHDA, CDR2 SQIVND (reference sequence). The CDR3 is 15 residues long. CDR3 nucleotides: TGTGCCAGTAGTACGCCGGGACCCTCTGGGGATGAGCAGTTCTTC. Its translation: CASSTPGPSGDEQFF.

The J gene is TRBJ2-7, the V gene TRBV6-6; D might be TRBD1 (5 bases). The CDR3 spans 13 residues. V gave up 0 bases and J gave up 5 bases, with 8 bases separating them. In germline, CDR1 is MNHNY, CDR2 SVGAGI (reference sequence). The CDR3 nucleotides read TGTGCCAGCAGTTACTCGGGGCGTCACGAGCAGTACTTC. Its translation: CASSYSGRHEQYF.

This chain uses TRBV5-1 with TRBJ1-6; D is perhaps TRBD1 (5 bases). Trimming pared 4 bases from V and 4 bases from J, leaving 12 bases between. The CDR3 has 15 residues. CDR1 is SGHRS and CDR2 is YFSETQ in the germline V gene. The CDR3 nucleotides are TGCGCCAGCAGCCGGGCGGAGGGGTATAATTCACCCCTCCACTTT. Translating gives CASSRAEGYNSPLHF.